The 9 T cell receptor beta chains given below trace back to one sample, sequenced in a study of blood T cells in healthy people across ages (dated by TCRdb to the mid-2010s). Libraries were made using 5' RACE. The sequencer was an Illumina HiSeq 2500. A second PCR of roughly 7 to 11 cycles was performed with a sample-barcoded 5' primer and a J-beta primer mix. The public reads were reprocessed in TCRdb via fastp at Q25 and MiXCR, keeping in-frame beta chains. Each CDR3 protein gets just one entry, which takes the most common genes and DNA from the rows behind it. This sample lists 1.5 million to 2 million distinct CDR3 sequences; roughly a third were detected once. The ten largest account for around 11% of the sample. Sequencing was done on a sample of blood. The receptors stem from a woman in her thirties in good health.

This chain joins TRBV11-2 and TRBJ2-1; D is undetermined. The CDR3 totals 15 residues. In germline, CDR1 is SGHAT, CDR2 FQNNGV. The V end lost 0 bases, the J end lost 4 bases, and 10 bases lay between the germline ends. CDR3 amino acids: CASSLEGSGYNEQFF. CDR3 in DNA: TGTGCCAGCAGCTTAGAGGGGTCCGGGTACAATGAGCAGTTCTTC.

This clonotype was detected a few times. This chain links TRBV6-6 with TRBJ2-7; a possible D gene is TRBD1 (5 bases). In germline, CDR1 is MNHNY, CDR2 SVGAGI (reference sequence). This CDR3 spans 15 amino acids. The V end was cut by 0 bases, the J end by 2 bases, with 11 bases between. CDR3 nucleotides: TGTGCCAGCAGTTACTCGGATGGGGCGCCCTACGAGCAGTACTTC. It yields the protein CASSYSDGAPYEQYF.

Concerning this clonotype: Being one base from a much bigger clone, this may be a read error. The rearrangement uses TRBV20-1 and TRBJ1-6; TRBD1 might be the D (5 bases). CDR1 and CDR2 (germline): DFQATT, SNEGSKA (reference sequence). The CDR3 is 15 amino acids. The DNA of the CDR3 is TGCAGTGCTAGAGATTACGGGGGGAATAATTCACCCCGCCACTTT. Amino acid sequence: CSARDYGGNNSPRHF.

The sample holds a few counts of this clonotype. The V gene is TRBV11-1, the J gene TRBJ1-2; perhaps TRBD1 as D (6 bases). Trimming stripped 3 bases from V and 7 bases from J, with 18 bases between. Germline CDR1 reads SGHAT; CDR2 reads FQDESV (reference sequence). The CDR3 loop spans 15 amino acids. The CDR3 loop reads CASSLIGEGDRGYTF. The CDR3 DNA sequence: TGTGCCAGCAGCTTGATAGGAGAGGGGGATCGTGGCTACACCTTC.

This chain connects TRBV7-8 to TRBJ2-1; D unresolved. V gave up 1 base and J gave up 9 bases, with 7 bases separating them. There are 12 residues in the CDR3. Germline V lookup: CDR1 SGHVS, CDR2 FQNEAQ. The CDR3 loop reads CASSLVAAEQFF. CDR3 bases: TGTGCCAGCAGCTTAGTTGCGGCTGAGCAGTTCTTC.

A single count supports this clonotype. A much larger clone is a single base away; this may be a read error. The chain carries TRBV5-1 and TRBJ2-1, with no clear D. The CDR3 loop spans 14 amino acids. Per the germline V gene, CDR1 is SGHRS and CDR2 is YFSETQ. The CDR3 protein is CASSLEGFGNDQFF. Here the CDR3 DNA reads TGCGCCAGCAGCTTGGAGGGATTCGGCAATGATCAGTTCTTC.

Points on this clonotype: At one of its ends the junction is not consistent with the germline gene, which may arise from a read error. The chain links TRBV10-1 to TRBJ2-2; D is undetermined. There are 16 residues in the CDR3. The germline gives CDR1 WNHNN, CDR2 SYGVQD (reference sequence). DNA of the CDR3: TGCGCCAGCAGTCGCAGAAGGACCGAGAACACCGAGGAGCTGTTTTTT. Its protein product is CASSRRRTENTEELFF.

The chain recombines TRBV20-1 with TRBJ2-4, with 10 bases identical to TRBD1. Gene TRBJ2-7 matches the end of the DNA better, so the J call may be wrong. The CDR3 covers 15 residues. The V gene's germline CDR1 is DFQATT and CDR2 SNEGSKA (reference sequence). In nucleotides, the CDR3 is TGCAGTGCCGGTAGCCGGGACAGGGGAAACTACGAGCAGTACTTC. This translates into CSAGSRDRGNYEQYF.

This clonotype turned up a few times. The V and J genes are TRBV15 and TRBJ2-7; the D is unclear. Germline-derived CDR1 and CDR2 are LNHNV and YYDKDF (reference sequence). V shed 3 bases and J shed 6 bases, with 15 bases lying between them. CDR3 length: 14 amino acids. The CDR3 nucleotides are TGTGCCACCAGCAGGGAACAGACCTACTCCGAGCAGTACTTC. Its translation is CATSREQTYSEQYF.